What follows is one T cell receptor (beta chain) and its context. These data come from a study of cytomegalovirus exposure and HLA in healthy donors. Researchers ran the PCR with 60 Vbeta and 13 Jbeta primers. Clones were read by immunoSEQ multiplex PCR, and TCRdb kept only the in-frame ones, dropping some. The data hold some 120,000 clones, with 75% to 85% observed a single time. This CDR3 spans 16 amino acids. Losses at the gene ends were 6 bases for V and 0 bases for J; bases not matched to a gene: 9. The V gene's germline CDR1 is WNHNN and CDR2 SYGVQD (reference sequence). This receptor was taken from a man aged 40-49 years in good health and CMV-seronegative. The chain employs TRBV10-1 and TRBJ2-5, with 8 bases that match TRBD1. Sequenced material: PBMCs. The CDR3 DNA sequence: TGCGCCAGCAGCAGGACAGGGCTTGGGGACCAAGAGACCCAGTACTTC. Translation: CASSRTGLGDQETQYF.